This T cell receptor beta chain is from a study of blood T cell repertoires in COVID-19. Study in general: Donors in the United States, Italy and Spain gave samples during acute or convalescent COVID-19. PBMCs, B-cell-depleted T cells, or T cells provided the cDNA or gDNA that made up the material.

Original analysis: Reference gene primers were amplified, and this amplification served to estimate nucleated cell counts. Assay: immunoSEQ multiplex PCR; the TCRdb copy retains only in-frame clones and omits some. The V and J calls and clone size were taken over from that table, and D and trimming were inferred from the DNA. The sample includes about 360,000 clones, about four fifths of them seen just once. The germline V and J ends were trimmed by 0 bases and 0 bases, with 15 bases remaining between them. The V gene's germline CDR1 is SGHDN and CDR2 FVKESK. This CDR3 has 19 amino acids. This sequence joins TRBV14 and TRBJ2-6; D not certain. The source is a man in his thirties or forties with active or convalescent COVID-19. Sequencing input: peripheral blood. The CDR3 loop is CASSQEGGESYSGANVLTF. CDR3 DNA: TGTGCCAGCAGCCAAGAAGGCGGAGAGTCCTACTCTGGGGCCAACGTCCTGACTTTC.